The 10 T cell receptor beta chains below come from one sample, sequenced in a study of blood T cell repertoires in COVID-19. Generated by immunoSEQ multiplex PCR, the TCRdb table keeps only in-frame clones and is missing some. The table includes about 95,000 clones, roughly 79% detected once. The sequenced material came from peripheral blood. These receptors all stem from an elderly man with COVID-19, enrolled during active disease.

The rearrangement links TRBV11-2 to TRBJ2-1, with 11 nucleotides matching TRBD2. This CDR3 has 15 residues. The germline CDR1 and CDR2 sequences are SGHAT and FQNNGV. Germline trimming cut 5 bases from V and 9 bases from J; bases unmatched to any gene: 9. This CDR3 is CASSHGLAGGGEQFF. CDR3 nucleotide sequence: TGTGCCAGCAGCCATGGGCTAGCGGGAGGAGGTGAGCAGTTCTTC.

The V gene is TRBV15, the J gene TRBJ1-5; the D is unclear. There are 13 residues in the CDR3. CDR1 and CDR2 (germline): LNHNV, YYDKDF (reference sequence). The ends were cut back, 1 base at V and 8 bases at J, with 9 bases in the middle. For the CDR3, the DNA is TGTGCCACCAGCAGAGCCCTCGTTGAGCCCCAGCATTTT. Translating gives CATSRALVEPQHF.

V gene TRBV6-6 combines with J gene TRBJ1-2; 7 nucleotides align to TRBD1. The CDR3 has 13 amino acids. CDR1 and CDR2 from the germline V gene are MNHNY and SVGAGI (reference sequence). Unmatched junction bases numbered 7, after V lost 6 bases and J lost 6 bases. The CDR3 sequence is CASRNRDSDGYTF. The CDR3 region has the DNA TGTGCCAGCAGAAACCGGGACAGTGATGGCTACACCTTC.

The rearrangement joins TRBV7-2 to TRBJ1-2, with 10 bases matching TRBD1. Germline lookup yields CDR1 SGHTA and CDR2 FQGNSA. With V trimmed by 3 bases and J by 8 bases, 9 bases remained unmatched. CDR3 size: 15 residues. CDR3 loop: CASSLPTGGSEGYTF. The CDR3 nucleotides read TGTGCCAGCAGCTTGCCGACAGGGGGCTCTGAGGGCTACACCTTC. Variable domain in full (rest from reference TRBV7-2 and TRBJ1-2): GAGVSQSPSNKVTEKGKDVELRCDPISGHTALYWYRQSLGQGLEFLIYFQGNSAPDKSGLPSDRFSAERTGGSVSTLTIQRTQQEDSAVYLCASSLPTGGSEGYTFGSGTRLTVV.

This chain uses TRBV10-3 with TRBJ1-5; possible D gene TRBD1, 5 bases. V was shortened by 2 bases and J by 2 bases, with 13 bases between the two germline ends. CDR3 length equals 16 residues. The V gene's germline CDR1 is ENHRY and CDR2 SYGVKD. Here the CDR3 reads CAISEAGLSGNQPQHF. The CDR3 DNA reads TGTGCCATCAGTGAGGCGGGGCTGTCGGGCAATCAGCCCCAGCATTTT.

V is TRBV21-1 and J is TRBJ1-3; the table's D call, TRBD1, was not checked against the DNA. TRBV21-1 is a known pseudogene. The CDR3 covers 18 residues. The CDR3 DNA follows: TGTGCCAGCATCAAGGAGGCCGGGACAGGCTGCTCTGGAAACACCATATATTTT. Residues: CASIKEAGTGCSGNTIYF.

The genes are TRBV30 and TRBJ1-4; D is uncertain. With 3 bases removed from V and 1 base from J, the gap between germline ends came to 9 bases. Per the germline V gene, CDR1 is GTSNPN and CDR2 is SVGIG (reference sequence). The CDR3 loop spans 14 amino acids. The CDR3 sequence is CAWSPGKTNEKLFF. CDR3 nucleotide sequence: TGTGCCTGGAGCCCCGGGAAAACTAATGAAAAACTGTTTTTT.

This clone was counted once. The chain employs TRBV6-2 or TRBV6-3 and TRBJ1-1, with a tentative D call TRBD1 (6 bases). V shed 0 bases and J shed 6 bases, with 17 bases lying between them. CDR1 MNHEY and CDR2 SVGEGT come from the germline V gene. This CDR3 contains 16 residues. The CDR3 protein is CASSYSKVQGRPEAFF. The CDR3, as DNA: TGTGCCAGCAGTTACTCGAAGGTACAGGGCCGACCTGAAGCTTTCTTT.

V is TRBV6-5 and J is TRBJ2-1; D is unclear. The CDR3 loop spans 11 amino acids. Germline assignment: CDR1 MNHEY and CDR2 SVGAGI. V was cut by 11 bases and J by 6 bases, with 11 bases left in between. The CDR3 sequence is CAASTANEQFF. In nucleotides, the CDR3 is TGTGCCGCCAGCACAGCCAATGAGCAGTTCTTC.

This clone was seen a single time. CDR3 sequence: CASSSRSYNEQFF. As DNA, the CDR3 is TGTGCCAGCAGTTCCAGGTCGTACAATGAGCAGTTCTTC. The rearrangement joins TRBV27 to TRBJ2-1; D gene unclear. The germline gives CDR1 MNHEY, CDR2 SMNVEV (reference sequence). Deletions cut 4 bases from V and 4 bases from J, with 8 bases between. The CDR3 extends over 13 amino acids.